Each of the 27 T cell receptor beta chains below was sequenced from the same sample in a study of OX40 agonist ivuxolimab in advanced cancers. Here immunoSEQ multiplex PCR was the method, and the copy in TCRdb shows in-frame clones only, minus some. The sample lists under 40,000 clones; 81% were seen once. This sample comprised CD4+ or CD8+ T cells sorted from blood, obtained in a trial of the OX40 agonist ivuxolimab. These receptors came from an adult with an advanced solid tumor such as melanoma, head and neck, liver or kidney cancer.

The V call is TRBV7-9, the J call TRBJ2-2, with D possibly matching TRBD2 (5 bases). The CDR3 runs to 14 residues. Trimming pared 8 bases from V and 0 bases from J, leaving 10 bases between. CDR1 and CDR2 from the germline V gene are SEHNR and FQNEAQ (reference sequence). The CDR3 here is CASGLSANTGELFF. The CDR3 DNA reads TGTGCCAGCGGCCTTAGCGCGAACACCGGGGAGCTGTTTTTT.

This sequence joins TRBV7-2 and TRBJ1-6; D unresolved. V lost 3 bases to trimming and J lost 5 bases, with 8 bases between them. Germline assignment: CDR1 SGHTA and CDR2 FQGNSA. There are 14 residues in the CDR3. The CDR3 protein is CASSFGSDNSPLHF. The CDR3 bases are TGTGCCAGCAGCTTTGGGTCGGATAATTCACCCCTCCACTTT.

DNA for the CDR3: TGCGCCAGTTCTGGACAGCCGAACACCGGGGAGCTGTTTTTT. Its protein product is CASSGQPNTGELFF. The gene calls are TRBV10-1 and TRBJ2-2, with D maybe TRBD1 (6 bases). There are 14 residues in the CDR3. The V end was cut by 9 bases, the J end by 0 bases, with 11 bases between. Germline V gives CDR1 WNHNN, CDR2 SYGVQD (reference sequence).

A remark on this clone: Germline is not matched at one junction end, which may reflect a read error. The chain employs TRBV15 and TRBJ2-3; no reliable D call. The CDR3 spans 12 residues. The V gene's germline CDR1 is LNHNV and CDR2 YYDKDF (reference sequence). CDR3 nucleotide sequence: TGTGCCACCAGCAGAGGGGTAGATACGCGGTATTTT. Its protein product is CATSRGVDTRYF.

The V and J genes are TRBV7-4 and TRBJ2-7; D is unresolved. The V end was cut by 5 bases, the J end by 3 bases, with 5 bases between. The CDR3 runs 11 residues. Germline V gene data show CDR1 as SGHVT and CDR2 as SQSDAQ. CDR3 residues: CASSDRYEQYF. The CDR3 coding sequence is TGTGCCAGCAGCGACCGCTACGAGCAGTACTTC.

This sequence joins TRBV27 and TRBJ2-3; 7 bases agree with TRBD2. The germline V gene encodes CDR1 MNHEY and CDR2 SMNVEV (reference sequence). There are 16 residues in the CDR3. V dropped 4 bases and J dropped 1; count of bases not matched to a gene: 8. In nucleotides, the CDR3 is TGTGCCAGCAGTTCTCTAAGCGGGACTCGCACAGATACGCAGTATTTT. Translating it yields CASSSLSGTRTDTQYF.

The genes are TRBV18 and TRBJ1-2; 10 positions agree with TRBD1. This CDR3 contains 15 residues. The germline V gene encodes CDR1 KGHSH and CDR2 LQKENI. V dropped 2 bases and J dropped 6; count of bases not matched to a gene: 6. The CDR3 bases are TGTGCCAGCTCACCAAGCGGACAGGGGGTCGATGGCTACACCTTC. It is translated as CASSPSGQGVDGYTF.

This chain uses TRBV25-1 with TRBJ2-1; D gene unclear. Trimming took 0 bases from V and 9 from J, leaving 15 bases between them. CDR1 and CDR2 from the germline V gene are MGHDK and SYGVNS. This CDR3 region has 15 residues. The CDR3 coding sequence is TGTGCCAGCAGTGAATACTACTCAAGTATCGGTGAGCAGTTCTTC. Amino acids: CASSEYYSSIGEQFF.

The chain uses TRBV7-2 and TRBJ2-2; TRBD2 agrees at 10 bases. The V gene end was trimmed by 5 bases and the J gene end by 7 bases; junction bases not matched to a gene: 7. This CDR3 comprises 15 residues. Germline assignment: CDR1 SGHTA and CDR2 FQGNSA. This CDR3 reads CASSVGLAALGELFF. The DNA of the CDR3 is TGTGCCAGCAGCGTAGGACTAGCGGCGCTCGGGGAGCTGTTTTTT.

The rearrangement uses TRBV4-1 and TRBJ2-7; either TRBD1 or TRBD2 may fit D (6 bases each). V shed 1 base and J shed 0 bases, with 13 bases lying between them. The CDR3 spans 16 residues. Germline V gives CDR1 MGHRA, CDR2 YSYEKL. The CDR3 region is CASSQAWGADSYEQYF. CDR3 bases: TGCGCCAGCAGCCAAGCCTGGGGGGCCGACTCCTACGAGCAGTACTTC.

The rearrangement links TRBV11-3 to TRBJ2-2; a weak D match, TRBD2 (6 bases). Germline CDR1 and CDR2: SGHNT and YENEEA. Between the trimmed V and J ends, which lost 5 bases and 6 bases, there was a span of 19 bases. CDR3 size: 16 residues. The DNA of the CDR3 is TGTGCCAGCAGCAACCCCGGGGGTCAACGTTCCGGGGAGCTGTTTTTT. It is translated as CASSNPGGQRSGELFF.

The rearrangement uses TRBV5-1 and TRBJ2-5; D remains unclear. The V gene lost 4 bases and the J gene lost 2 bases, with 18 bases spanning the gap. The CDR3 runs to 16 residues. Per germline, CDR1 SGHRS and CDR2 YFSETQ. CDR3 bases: TGCGCCAGCAGCACGGCTATAATATCTGGGCAAGAGACCCAGTACTTC. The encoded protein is CASSTAIISGQETQYF.

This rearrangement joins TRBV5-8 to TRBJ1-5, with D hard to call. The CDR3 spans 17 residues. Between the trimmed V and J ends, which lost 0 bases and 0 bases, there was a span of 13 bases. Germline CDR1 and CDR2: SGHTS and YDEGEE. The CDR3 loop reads CASSLGQSAFSNQPQHF. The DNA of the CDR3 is TGTGCCAGCAGCTTGGGGCAGTCGGCTTTTAGCAATCAGCCCCAGCATTTT. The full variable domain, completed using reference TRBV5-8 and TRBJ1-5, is EAGVTQSPTHLIKTRGQQATLRCSPISGHTSVYWYQQALGLGLQFLLWYDEGEERNRGNFPPRFSGRQFPNYSSELNVNALELEDSALYLCASSLGQSAFSNQPQHFGDGTRLSIL.

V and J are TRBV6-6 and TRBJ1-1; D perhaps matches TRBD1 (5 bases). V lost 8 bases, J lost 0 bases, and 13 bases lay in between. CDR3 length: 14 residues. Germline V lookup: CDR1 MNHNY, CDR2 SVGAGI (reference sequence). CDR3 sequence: CASLENRLNTEAFF. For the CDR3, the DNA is TGTGCCAGCCTCGAGAACAGGCTGAACACTGAAGCTTTCTTT.

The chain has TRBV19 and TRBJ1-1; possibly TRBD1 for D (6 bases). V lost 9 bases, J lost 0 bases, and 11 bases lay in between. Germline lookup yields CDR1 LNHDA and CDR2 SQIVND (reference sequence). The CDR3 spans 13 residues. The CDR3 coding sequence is TGTGCCAGCAGACACAGGGTGAACACTGAAGCTTTCTTT. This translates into CASRHRVNTEAFF.

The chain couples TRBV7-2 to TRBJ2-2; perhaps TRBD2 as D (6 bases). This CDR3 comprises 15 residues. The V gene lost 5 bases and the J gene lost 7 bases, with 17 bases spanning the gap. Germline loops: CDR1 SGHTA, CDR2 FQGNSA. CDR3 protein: CASSPQASEVGELFF. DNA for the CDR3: TGTGCCAGCAGCCCCCAAGCTAGCGAGGTCGGGGAGCTGTTTTTT.

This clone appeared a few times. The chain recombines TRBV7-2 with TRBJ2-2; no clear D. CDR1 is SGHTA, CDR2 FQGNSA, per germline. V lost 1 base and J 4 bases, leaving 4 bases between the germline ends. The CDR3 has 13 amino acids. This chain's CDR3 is CASSLGPTGELFF. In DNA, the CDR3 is TGTGCCAGCAGCTTAGGTCCCACCGGGGAGCTGTTTTTT. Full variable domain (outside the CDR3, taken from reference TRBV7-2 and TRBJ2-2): GAGVSQSPSNKVTEKGKDVELRCDPISGHTALYWYRQSLGQGLEFLIYFQGNSAPDKSGLPSDRFSAERTGGSVSTLTIQRTQQEDSAVYLCASSLGPTGELFFGEGSRLTVL.

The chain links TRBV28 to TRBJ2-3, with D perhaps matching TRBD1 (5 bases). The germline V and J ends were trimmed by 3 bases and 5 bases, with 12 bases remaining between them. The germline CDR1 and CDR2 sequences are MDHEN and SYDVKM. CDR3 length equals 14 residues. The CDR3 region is CASSLGRWGDTQYF. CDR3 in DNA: TGTGCCAGCAGTTTGGGGCGGTGGGGAGATACGCAGTATTTT.

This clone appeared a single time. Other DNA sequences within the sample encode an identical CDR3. The CDR3 coding sequence is TGTGCCAGTAGCCGGACTAGCGGGGTCCAAGAGACCCAGTACTTC. Translating gives CASSRTSGVQETQYF. The chain combines TRBV19 with TRBJ2-5; 12 bases map to TRBD2. The length of the CDR3 is 15 residues. The germline V gene encodes CDR1 LNHDA and CDR2 SQIVND (reference sequence). The V and J ends lost 6 bases and 1 base, in that order; junction bases with no gene match: 3.

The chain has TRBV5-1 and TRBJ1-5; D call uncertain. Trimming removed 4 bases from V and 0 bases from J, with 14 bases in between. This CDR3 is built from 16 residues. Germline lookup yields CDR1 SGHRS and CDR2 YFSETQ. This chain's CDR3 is CASSPRAYISNQPQHF. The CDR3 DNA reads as TGCGCCAGCAGCCCTCGGGCCTACATTAGCAATCAGCCCCAGCATTTT.

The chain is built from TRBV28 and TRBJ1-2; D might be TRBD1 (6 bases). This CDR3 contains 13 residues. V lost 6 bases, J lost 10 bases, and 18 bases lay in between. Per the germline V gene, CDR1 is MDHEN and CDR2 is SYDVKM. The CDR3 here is CASSPGQYNDYTF. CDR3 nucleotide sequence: TGTGCCAGCAGCCCAGGACAGTACAATGACTACACCTTC.

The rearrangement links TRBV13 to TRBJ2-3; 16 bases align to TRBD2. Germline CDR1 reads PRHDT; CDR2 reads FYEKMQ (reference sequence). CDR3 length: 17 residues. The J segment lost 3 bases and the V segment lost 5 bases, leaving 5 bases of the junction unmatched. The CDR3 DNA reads TGTGCCAGCAGCCCGGCGGGACTAGCGGGGGGGACAGATACGCAGTATTTT. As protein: CASSPAGLAGGTDTQYF.

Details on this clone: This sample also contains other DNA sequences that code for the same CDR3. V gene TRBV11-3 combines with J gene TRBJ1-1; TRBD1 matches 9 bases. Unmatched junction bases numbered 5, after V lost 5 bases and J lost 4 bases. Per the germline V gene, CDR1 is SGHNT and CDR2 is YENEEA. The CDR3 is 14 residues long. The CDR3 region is CASSATTGGTEAFF. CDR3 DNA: TGTGCCAGCAGCGCCACGACAGGGGGCACTGAAGCTTTCTTT.

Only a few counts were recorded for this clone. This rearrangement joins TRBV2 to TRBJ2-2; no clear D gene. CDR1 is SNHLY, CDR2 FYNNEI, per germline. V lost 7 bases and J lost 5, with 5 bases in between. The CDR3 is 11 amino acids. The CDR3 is CASTGTGELFF. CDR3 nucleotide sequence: TGTGCCAGCACAGGAACCGGGGAGCTGTTTTTT.

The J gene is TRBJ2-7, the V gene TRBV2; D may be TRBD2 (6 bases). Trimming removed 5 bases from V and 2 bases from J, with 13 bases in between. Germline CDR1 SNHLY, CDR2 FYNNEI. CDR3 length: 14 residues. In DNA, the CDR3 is TGTGCCAGCAGTCCCGGGCGGGGAGCCTACGAGCAGTACTTC. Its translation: CASSPGRGAYEQYF. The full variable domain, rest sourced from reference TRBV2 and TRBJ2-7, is EPEVTQTPSHQVTQMGQEVILRCVPISNHLYFYWYRQILGQKVEFLVSFYNNEISEKSEIFDDQFSVERPDGSNFTLKIRSTKLEDSAMYFCASSPGRGAYEQYFGPGTRLTVT.

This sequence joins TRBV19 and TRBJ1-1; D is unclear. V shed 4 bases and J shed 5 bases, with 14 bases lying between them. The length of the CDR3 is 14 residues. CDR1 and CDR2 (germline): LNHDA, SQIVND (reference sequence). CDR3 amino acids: CASSRDTLGTEAFF. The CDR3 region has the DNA TGTGCCAGTAGTAGGGATACGCTGGGGACTGAAGCTTTCTTT.

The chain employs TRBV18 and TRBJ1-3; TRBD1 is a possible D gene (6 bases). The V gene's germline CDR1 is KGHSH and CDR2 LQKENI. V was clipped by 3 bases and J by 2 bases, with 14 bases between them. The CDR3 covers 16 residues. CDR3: CASSPNREIPGNTIYF. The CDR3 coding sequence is TGTGCCAGCTCACCGAACAGGGAGATCCCTGGAAACACCATATATTTT.